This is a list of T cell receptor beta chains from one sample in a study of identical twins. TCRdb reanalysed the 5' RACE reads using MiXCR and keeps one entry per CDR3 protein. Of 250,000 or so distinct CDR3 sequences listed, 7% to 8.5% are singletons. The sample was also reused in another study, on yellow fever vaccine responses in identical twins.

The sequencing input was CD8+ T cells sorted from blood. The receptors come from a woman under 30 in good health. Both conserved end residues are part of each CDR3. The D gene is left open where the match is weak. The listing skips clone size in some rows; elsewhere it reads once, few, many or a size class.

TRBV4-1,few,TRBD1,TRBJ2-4,TGCGCCAGCAGCCAAGATTGGGGACAGGACGAGTACTTC,CASSQDWGQDEYF
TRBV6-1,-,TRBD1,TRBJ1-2,TGTGCCAGCAGTGAAGCGGAGGGGGGCACGGGGCTGGGACAGATCAACTATGGCTACACCTTC,CASSEAEGGTGLGQINYGYTF
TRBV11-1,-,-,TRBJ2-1,TGTGCCAGCAGCTTAGCGCTGGGGGGCCAATACAATGAGCAGTTCTTC,CASSLALGGQYNEQFF
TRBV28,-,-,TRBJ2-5,TGTGCCAGCAGCGCCAGCCAAGAGACCCAGTACTTC,CASSASQETQYF
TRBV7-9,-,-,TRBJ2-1,TGTGCCAGCAGCTTAGTCTCCTTATCCTACAATGAGCAGTTCTTC,CASSLVSLSYNEQFF
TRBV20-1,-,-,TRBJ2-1,TGCAGTGCTAGAGATGTCGGGCAGGGGATTCCCACATATGAGCAGTTCTTC,CSARDVGQGIPTYEQFF
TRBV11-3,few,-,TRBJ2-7,TGTGCCAGCAGCCAGGGGACAACTTACGAGCAGTACTTC,CASSQGTTYEQYF
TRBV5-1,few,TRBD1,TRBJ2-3,TGCGCCAGCAGCTCCGGACAGGGGGCTATAACAGATACGCAGTATTTT,CASSSGQGAITDTQYF
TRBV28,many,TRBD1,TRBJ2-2,TGTGCCAGCAGTTGGGGACAGACCGGCGGGGAGCTGTTTTTT,CASSWGQTGGELFF
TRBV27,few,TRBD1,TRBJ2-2,TGTGCCAGCAGTCCACACTCCGGGACAGGGAGGACCGGGGAGCTGTTTTTT,CASSPHSGTGRTGELFF
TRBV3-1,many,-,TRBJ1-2,TGTGCCAGCAGCCAAGATCCCTGGGTCGAGGGGACTAACTATGGCTACACCTTC,CASSQDPWVEGTNYGYTF
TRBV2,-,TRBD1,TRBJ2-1,TGTGCCTGCAGTTTAAGGGACAGGGGGCCCCGGCACCCGGACAATGAGCAGTTCTTC,CACSLRDRGPRHPDNEQFF
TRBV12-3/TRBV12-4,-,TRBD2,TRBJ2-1,TGTGCCAGCAGTCCCCCTGCTAGCGGCTCCAATGAGCAGTTCTTC,CASSPPASGSNEQFF
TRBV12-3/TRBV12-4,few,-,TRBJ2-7,TGTGCCAGCAGCCCCGCAGGGTGGGAGCAGTACTTC,CASSPAGWEQYF
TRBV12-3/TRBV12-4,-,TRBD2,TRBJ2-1,TGTGCCAGCAGTTTCGGACTAGCGGGGGCCGGCTCCTACAATGAGCAGTTCTTC,CASSFGLAGAGSYNEQFF
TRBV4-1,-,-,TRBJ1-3,TGCGCCAGCAGCCAGACGTACTCTGGAAACACCATATATTTT,CASSQTYSGNTIYF
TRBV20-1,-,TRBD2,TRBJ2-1,TGCAGTGCTCGACTAGCGGGAGGGTCTTACAATGAGCAGTTCTTC,CSARLAGGSYNEQFF
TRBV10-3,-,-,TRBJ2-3,TGTGCCATCAGTGACGGGTATCTAGGGAGGACAGATACGCAGTATTTT,CAISDGYLGRTDTQYF
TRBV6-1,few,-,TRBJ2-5,TGTGCCAGCAGCCCGGGACCGCCGTACCAAGAGACCCAGTACTTC,CASSPGPPYQETQYF
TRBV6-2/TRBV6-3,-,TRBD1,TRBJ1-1,TGTGCCAGCAGTACAGGGGGCGATGCTTTCTTT,CASSTGGDAFF
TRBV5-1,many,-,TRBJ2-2,TGCGCCAGCAGCGAAACAGTAACGGGCACCGGGGAGCTGTTTTTT,CASSETVTGTGELFF
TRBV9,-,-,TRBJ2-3,TGTGCCAGCAGCGTTGGGCCGGGATCTAGCACAGATACGCAGTATTTT,CASSVGPGSSTDTQYF
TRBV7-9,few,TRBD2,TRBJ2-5,TGTGCCAGCAGCCACTCGGGGGGAGGAGAGACCCAGTACTTC,CASSHSGGGETQYF
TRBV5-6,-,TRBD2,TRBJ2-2,TGTGCCAGCAGCTCTCTCCTAGCGGGCCCGAACACCGGGGAGCTGTTTTTT,CASSSLLAGPNTGELFF
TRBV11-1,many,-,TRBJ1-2,TGTGCCAGCAGCTTAGTGGATACTGGGACCATGGCTAACTATGGCTACACCTTC,CASSLVDTGTMANYGYTF
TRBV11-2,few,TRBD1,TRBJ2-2,TGTGCCAGCAGCTTTTGGGCAGGGGGCGCGTCCCCAAACACCGGGGAGCTGTTTTTT,CASSFWAGGASPNTGELFF
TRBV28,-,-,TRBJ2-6,TGTGCCAGCAGCCCCCGGGACCCAGTCTCTGGGGCCAACGTCCTGACTTTC,CASSPRDPVSGANVLTF
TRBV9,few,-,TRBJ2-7,TGTGCCAGCAGCCCCCAGGGAACGGGAAACTCCTACGAGCAGTACTTC,CASSPQGTGNSYEQYF
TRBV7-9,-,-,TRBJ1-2,TGTGCCAGCAGCCCTCTACAGAGAACCAACTATGGCTACACCTTC,CASSPLQRTNYGYTF
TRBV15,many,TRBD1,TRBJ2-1,TGTGCCACAGCGCGGGACAGGGCATACAATGAGCAGTTCTTC,CATARDRAYNEQFF
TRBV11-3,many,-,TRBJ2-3,TGTGCCAGCGGGGAAGGGGTAACTAGCACAGATACGCAGTATTTT,CASGEGVTSTDTQYF
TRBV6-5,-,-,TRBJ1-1,TGTGCCAGCAGCTATACGGGGACTGAAGTTTTCTTT,CASSYTGTEVFF
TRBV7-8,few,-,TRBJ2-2,TGTGCCAGCAGCTTTCCGGGGGGCCTTACCACCGGGGAGCTGTTTTTT,CASSFPGGLTTGELFF
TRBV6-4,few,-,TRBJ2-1,TGTGCCAGCAGTCCCGGGGTTAGCGGCTACAATGAGCAGTTCTTC,CASSPGVSGYNEQFF
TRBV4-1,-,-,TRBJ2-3,TGCGCCAGCAGCCAAGAGACAGGAATCACAGATACGCAGTATTTT,CASSQETGITDTQYF
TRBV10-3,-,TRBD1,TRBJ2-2,TGTGCCACGGGACAGGGAAGTGAGGTCGGGGAGCTGTTTTTT,CATGQGSEVGELFF
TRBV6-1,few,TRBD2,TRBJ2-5,TGTGCCAGCACCTACGGGGGGAATCAAGAGACCCAGTACTTC,CASTYGGNQETQYF
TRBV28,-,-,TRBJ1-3,TGTGCCAGCAGCCCCCCGCAGTCACGACTTGGGGGAAACACCATATATTTT,CASSPPQSRLGGNTIYF
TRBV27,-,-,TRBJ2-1,TGTGCCAGCAGTTTATTGTCAAGCTCCTACAATGAGCAGTTCTTC,CASSLLSSSYNEQFF
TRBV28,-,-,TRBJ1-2,TGTGCCAGCGCATATGCCGGGGGGCATGGCTACACCTTC,CASAYAGGHGYTF
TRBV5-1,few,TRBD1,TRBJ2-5,TGCGCCAGCAGCTTGGAGGGACAGGGGTCACAAGAGACCCAGTACTTC,CASSLEGQGSQETQYF
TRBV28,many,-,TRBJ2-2,TGTGCCAGCCGCCGTACAGGGATAAGTGCCGGGGAGCTGTTTTTT,CASRRTGISAGELFF
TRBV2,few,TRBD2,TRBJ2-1,TGTGCCAGCACGCGGGGGGGATACAATGAGCAGTTCTTC,CASTRGGYNEQFF
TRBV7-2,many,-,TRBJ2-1,TGTGCCAGCAGCCACTTTCTTGGTGGTAATGAGCAGTTCTTC,CASSHFLGGNEQFF
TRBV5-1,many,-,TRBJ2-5,TGCGCCAGCAGCTTGGGGACAATGTACCAAGAGACCCAGTACTTC,CASSLGTMYQETQYF
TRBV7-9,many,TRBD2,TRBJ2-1,TGTGCCAGCAGCTTACAGAGCGGGAGGCTAAATGAGCAGTTCTTC,CASSLQSGRLNEQFF
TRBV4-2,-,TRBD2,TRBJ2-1,TGTGCCAGCAGCCCTCGGGACTACTGGGAGCAGTTCTTC,CASSPRDYWEQFF
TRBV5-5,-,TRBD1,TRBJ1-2,TGTGCCAGCAGCTTGGGACAGGGGAAAGATGGCTACACCTTC,CASSLGQGKDGYTF
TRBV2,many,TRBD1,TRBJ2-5,TGTGCCAGCAGCAACAGCCGGGACAGCCAAGAGACCCAGTACTTC,CASSNSRDSQETQYF
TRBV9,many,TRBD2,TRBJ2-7,TGTGCCAGCAGCGCTCACTCGACTAGCGGAGTTACCTACGAGCAGTACTTC,CASSAHSTSGVTYEQYF